This TCR beta chain was sequenced for a study of OX40 agonist ivuxolimab in advanced cancers. Across the whole study: Recorded diagnoses for dose-escalation patients were hepatocellular carcinoma, melanoma, renal cell or head and neck cancer. A male proportion of about 84% was recorded, with mean age roughly 60 years and range 23 to 79.

Assay used: immunoSEQ multiplex PCR; TCRdb lists only in-frame clones, some missing. Here the sample spans about 33,000 clones, roughly 90% being singletons. Germline V gives CDR1 SEHNR, CDR2 FQNEAQ (reference sequence). CDR3 length: 19 amino acids. The J segment lost 0 bases and the V segment lost 1 base, leaving 12 bases of the junction unmatched. The clonotype originates from an adult with an advanced solid tumor such as melanoma, head and neck, liver or kidney cancer. The source was CD4+ or CD8+ T cells sorted from blood, collected in a trial of the OX40 agonist ivuxolimab. The V and J genes are TRBV7-9 and TRBJ2-4; 7 bases match TRBD1. CDR3 in amino acids: CASSLVVKGQYLAKNIQYF. CDR3 in DNA: TGTGCCAGCAGCTTAGTAGTTAAGGGACAGTACTTAGCCAAAAACATTCAGTACTTC.